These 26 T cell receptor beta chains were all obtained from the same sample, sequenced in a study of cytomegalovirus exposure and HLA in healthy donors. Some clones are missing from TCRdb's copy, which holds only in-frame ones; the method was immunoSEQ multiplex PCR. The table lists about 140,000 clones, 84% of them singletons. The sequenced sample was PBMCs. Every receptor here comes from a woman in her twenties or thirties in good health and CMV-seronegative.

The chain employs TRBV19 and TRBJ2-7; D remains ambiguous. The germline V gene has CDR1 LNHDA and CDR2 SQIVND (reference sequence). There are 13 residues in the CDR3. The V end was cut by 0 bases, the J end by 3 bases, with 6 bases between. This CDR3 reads CASSIEGVYEQYF. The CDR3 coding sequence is TGTGCCAGTAGTATAGAAGGAGTCTACGAGCAGTACTTC.

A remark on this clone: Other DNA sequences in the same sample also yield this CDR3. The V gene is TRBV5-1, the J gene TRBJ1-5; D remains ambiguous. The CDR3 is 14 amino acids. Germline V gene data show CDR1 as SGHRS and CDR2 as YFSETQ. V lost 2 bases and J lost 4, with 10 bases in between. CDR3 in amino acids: CASSLEGGNQPQHF. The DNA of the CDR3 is TGCGCCAGCAGCTTAGAAGGCGGGAATCAGCCCCAGCATTTT.

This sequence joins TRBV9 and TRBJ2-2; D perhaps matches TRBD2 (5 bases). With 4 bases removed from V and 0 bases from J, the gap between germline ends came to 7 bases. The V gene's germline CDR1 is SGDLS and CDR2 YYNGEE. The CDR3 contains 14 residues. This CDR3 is CASSPRANTGELFF. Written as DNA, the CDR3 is TGTGCCAGCAGCCCGCGGGCGAACACCGGGGAGCTGTTTTTT.

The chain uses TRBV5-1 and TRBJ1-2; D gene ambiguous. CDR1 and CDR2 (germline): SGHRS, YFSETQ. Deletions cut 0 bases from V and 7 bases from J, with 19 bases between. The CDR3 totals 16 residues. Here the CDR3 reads CASSLGSLDYALGYTF. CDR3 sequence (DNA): TGCGCCAGCAGCTTGGGCAGCTTAGACTACGCTCTTGGCTACACCTTC.

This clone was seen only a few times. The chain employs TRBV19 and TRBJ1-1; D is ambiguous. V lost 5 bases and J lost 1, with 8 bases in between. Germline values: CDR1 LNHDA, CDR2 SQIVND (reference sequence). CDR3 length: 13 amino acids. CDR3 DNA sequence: TGTGCCAGTAGTCAACAACGGAACACTGAAGCTTTCTTT. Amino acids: CASSQQRNTEAFF.

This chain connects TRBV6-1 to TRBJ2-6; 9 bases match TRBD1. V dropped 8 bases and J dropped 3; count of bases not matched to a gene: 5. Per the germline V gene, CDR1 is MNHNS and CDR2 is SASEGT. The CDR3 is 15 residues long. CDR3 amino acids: CASAQGARGANVLTF. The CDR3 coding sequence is TGTGCCAGCGCACAGGGGGCGCGTGGGGCCAACGTCCTGACTTTC.

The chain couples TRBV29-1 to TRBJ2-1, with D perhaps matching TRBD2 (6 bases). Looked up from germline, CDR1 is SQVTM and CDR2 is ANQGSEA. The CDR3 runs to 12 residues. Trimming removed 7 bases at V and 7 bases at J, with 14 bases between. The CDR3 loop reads CSANRDSNEQFF. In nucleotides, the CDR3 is TGCAGCGCCAACCGGGACTCGAATGAGCAGTTCTTC.

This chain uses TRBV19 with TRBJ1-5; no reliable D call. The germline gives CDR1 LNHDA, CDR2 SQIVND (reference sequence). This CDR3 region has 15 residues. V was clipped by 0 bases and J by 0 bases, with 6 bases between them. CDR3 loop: CASSIDHSSNQPQHF. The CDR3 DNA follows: TGTGCCAGTAGTATAGATCACAGTAGCAATCAGCCCCAGCATTTT. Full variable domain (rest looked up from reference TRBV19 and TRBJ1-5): DGGITQSPKYLFRKEGQNVTLSCEQNLNHDAMYWYRQDPGQGLRLIYYSQIVNDFQKGDIAEGYSVSREKKESFPLTVTSAQKNPTAFYLCASSIDHSSNQPQHFGDGTRLSIL.

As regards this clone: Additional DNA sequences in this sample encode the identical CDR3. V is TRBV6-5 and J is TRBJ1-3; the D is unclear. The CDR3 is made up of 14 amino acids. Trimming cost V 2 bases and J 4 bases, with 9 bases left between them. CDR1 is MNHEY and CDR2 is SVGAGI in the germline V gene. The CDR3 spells CASSYGGTGNTIYF. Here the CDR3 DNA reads TGTGCCAGCAGTTACGGCGGTACAGGAAACACCATATATTTT.

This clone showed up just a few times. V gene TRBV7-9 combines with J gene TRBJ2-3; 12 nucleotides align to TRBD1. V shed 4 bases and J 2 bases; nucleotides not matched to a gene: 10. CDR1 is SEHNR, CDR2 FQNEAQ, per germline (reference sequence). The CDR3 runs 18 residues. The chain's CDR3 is CASSYPTAGQGATDTQYF. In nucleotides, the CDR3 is TGTGCCAGCAGCTACCCGACCGCGGGACAGGGGGCCACAGATACGCAGTATTTT.

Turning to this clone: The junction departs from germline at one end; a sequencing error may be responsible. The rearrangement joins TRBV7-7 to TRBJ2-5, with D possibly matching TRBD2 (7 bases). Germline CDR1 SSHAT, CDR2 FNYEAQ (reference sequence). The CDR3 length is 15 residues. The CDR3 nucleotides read TGTGCTAGCAGCTTAGCCGGGGGGCGTGGAGAGACCCAGTACTTC. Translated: CASSLAGGRGETQYF.

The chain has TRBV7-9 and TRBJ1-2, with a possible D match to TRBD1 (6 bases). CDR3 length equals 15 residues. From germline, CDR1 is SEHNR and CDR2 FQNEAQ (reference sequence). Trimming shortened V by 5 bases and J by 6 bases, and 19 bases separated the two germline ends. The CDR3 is CASSPSRGGEDGYTF. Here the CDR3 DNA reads TGTGCCAGCAGCCCGAGTCGGGGGGGCGAGGATGGCTACACCTTC.

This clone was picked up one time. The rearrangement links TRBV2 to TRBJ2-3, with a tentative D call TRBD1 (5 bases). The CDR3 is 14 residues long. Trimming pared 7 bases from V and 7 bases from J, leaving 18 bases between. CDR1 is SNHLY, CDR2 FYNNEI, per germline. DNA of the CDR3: TGTGCCAGCAATTTACAACCAGGGATAAATACGCAGTATTTT. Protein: CASNLQPGINTQYF.

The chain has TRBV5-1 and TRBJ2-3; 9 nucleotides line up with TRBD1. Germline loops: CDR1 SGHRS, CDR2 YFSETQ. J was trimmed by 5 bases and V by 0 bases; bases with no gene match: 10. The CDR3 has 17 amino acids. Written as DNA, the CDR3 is TGCGCCAGCAGCTTGGACGCCACAGGGGGCTGGGGAGATACGCAGTATTTT. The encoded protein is CASSLDATGGWGDTQYF.

The CDR3 nucleotides are TGCAGCGTTGGGGGCCTCAATCAGCCCCAGCATTTT. It translates to CSVGGLNQPQHF. V is TRBV29-1 and J is TRBJ1-5; tentatively, D is TRBD1 (5 bases). Germline V lookup: CDR1 SQVTM, CDR2 ANQGSEA. There are 12 residues in the CDR3. The V and J ends lost 4 bases and 3 bases respectively, with 7 bases between them.

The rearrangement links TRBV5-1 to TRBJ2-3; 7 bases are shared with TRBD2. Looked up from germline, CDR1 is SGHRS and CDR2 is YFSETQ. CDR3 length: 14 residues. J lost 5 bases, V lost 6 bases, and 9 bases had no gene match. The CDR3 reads CASNLNRGEDTQYF. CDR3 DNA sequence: TGCGCCAGCAATTTAAACCGGGGGGAAGATACGCAGTATTTT.

The CDR3, as DNA: TGTGCCAGCAGAAAAAGGGGGTACCAACTCTACGAGCAGTACTTC. This gives the protein CASRKRGYQLYEQYF. The rearrangement links TRBV5-6 to TRBJ2-7; D might be TRBD1 (6 bases). CDR3 size: 15 residues. Germline lookup yields CDR1 SGHDT and CDR2 YYEEEE. The ends were cut back, 5 bases at V and 3 bases at J, with 18 bases in the middle.

CDR3 residues: CASSITGANTGELFF. The CDR3 DNA reads as TGTGCCAGTAGTATAACAGGGGCGAACACCGGGGAGCTGTTTTTT. The rearrangement links TRBV19 to TRBJ2-2; 7 nucleotides match TRBD1. Germline CDR1 is LNHDA and CDR2 is SQIVND (reference sequence). The ends lost 2 bases at V and 0 bases at J; junction bases unmatched: 0. The CDR3 extends over 15 amino acids.

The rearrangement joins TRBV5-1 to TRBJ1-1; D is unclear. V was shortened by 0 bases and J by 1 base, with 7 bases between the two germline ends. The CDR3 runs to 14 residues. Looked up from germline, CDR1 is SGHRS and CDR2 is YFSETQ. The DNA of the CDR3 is TGCGCCAGCAGCTTGGGACACACGAACACTGAAGCTTTCTTT. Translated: CASSLGHTNTEAFF. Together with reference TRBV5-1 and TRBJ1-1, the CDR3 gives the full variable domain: KAGVTQTPRYLIKTRGQQVTLSCSPISGHRSVSWYQQTPGQGLQFLFEYFSETQRNKGNFPGRFSGRQFSNSRSEMNVSTLELGDSALYLCASSLGHTNTEAFFGQGTRLTVV.

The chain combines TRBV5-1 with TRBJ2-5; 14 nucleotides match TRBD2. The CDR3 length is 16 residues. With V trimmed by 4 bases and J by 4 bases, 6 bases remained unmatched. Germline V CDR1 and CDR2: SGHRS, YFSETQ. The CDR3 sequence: CASSRGTSGGSETQYF. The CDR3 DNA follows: TGCGCCAGCAGCCGGGGGACTAGCGGGGGATCAGAGACCCAGTACTTC.

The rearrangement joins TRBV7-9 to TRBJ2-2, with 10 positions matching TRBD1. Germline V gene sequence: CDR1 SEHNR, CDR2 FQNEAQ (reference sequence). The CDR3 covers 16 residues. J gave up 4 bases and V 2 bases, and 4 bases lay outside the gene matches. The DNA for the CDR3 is TGTGCCAGCAGCTTATTAGGGACAGGGGTCACCGGGGAGCTGTTTTTT. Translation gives CASSLLGTGVTGELFF.

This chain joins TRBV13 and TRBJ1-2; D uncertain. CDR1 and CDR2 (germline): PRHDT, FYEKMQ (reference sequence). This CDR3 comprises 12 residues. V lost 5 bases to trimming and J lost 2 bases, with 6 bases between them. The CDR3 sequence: CASSPRNYGYTF. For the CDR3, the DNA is TGTGCCAGCAGCCCACGGAACTATGGCTACACCTTC.

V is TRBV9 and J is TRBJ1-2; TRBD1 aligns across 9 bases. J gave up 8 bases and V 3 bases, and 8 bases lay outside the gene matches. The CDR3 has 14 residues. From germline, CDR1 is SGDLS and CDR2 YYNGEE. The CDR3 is CASSDQQGARGYTF. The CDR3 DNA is TGTGCCAGCAGCGACCAACAGGGGGCTCGGGGCTACACCTTC.

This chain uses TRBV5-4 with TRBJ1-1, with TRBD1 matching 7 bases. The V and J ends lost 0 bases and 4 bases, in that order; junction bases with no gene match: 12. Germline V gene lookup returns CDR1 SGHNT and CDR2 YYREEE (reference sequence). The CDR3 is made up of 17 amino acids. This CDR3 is CASSLAPGQRAGTEAFF. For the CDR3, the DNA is TGTGCCAGCAGCTTGGCCCCGGGACAGAGGGCCGGCACTGAAGCTTTCTTT. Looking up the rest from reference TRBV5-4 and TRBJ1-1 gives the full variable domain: ETGVTQSPTHLIKTRGQQVTLRCSSQSGHNTVSWYQQALGQGPQFIFQYYREEENGRGNFPPRFSGLQFPNYSSELNVNALELDDSALYLCASSLAPGQRAGTEAFFGQGTRLTVV.

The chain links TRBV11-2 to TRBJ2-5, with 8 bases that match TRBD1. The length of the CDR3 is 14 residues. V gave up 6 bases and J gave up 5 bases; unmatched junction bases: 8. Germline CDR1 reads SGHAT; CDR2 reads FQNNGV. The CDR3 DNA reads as TGTGCCAGCAGTCAACAGGGGGGCGGGGAGACCCAGTACTTC. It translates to CASSQQGGGETQYF.

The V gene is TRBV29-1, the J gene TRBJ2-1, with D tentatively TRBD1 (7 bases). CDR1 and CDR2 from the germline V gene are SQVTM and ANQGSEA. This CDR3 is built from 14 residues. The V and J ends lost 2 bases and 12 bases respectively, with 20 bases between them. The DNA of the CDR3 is TGCAGCGTTGAATCGGGAGACAGGGTCATTGGGCAGTTCTTC. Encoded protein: CSVESGDRVIGQFF.